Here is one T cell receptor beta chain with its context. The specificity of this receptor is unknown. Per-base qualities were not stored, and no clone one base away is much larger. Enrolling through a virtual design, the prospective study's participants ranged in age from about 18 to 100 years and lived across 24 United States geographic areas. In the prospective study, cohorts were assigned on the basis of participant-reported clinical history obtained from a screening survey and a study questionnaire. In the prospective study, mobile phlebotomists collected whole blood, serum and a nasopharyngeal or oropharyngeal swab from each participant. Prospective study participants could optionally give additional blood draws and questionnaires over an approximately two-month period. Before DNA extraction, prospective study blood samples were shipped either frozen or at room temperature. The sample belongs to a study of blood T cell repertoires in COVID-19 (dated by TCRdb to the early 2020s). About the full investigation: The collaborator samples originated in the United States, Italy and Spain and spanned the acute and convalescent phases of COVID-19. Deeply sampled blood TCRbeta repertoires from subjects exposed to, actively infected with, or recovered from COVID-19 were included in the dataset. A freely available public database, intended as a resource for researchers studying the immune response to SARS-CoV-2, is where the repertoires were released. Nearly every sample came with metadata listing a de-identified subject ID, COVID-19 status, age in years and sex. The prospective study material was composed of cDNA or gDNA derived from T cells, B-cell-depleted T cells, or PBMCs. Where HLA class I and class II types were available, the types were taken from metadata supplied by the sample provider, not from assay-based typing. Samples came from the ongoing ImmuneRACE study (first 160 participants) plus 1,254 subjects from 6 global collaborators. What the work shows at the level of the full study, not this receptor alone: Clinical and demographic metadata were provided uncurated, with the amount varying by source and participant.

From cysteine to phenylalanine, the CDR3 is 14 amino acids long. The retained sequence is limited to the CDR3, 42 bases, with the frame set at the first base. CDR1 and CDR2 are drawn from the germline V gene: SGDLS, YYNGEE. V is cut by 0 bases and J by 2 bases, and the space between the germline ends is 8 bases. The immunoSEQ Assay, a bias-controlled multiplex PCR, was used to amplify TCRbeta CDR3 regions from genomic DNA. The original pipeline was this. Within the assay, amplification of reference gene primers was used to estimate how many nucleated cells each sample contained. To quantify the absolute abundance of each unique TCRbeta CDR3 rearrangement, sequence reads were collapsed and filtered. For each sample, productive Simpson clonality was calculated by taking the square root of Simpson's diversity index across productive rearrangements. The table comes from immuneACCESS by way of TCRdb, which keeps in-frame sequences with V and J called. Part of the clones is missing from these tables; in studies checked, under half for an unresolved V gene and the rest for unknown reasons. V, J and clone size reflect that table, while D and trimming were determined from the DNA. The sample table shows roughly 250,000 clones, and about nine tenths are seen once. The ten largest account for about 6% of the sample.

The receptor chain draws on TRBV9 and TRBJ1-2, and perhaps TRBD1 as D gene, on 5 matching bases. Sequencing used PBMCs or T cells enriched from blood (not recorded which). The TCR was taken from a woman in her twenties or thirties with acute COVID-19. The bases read TGTGCCAGCAGCGTAGCACCAGGGAACTATGGCTACACCTTC. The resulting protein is CASSVAPGNYGYTF.